This T cell receptor (beta chain) was sequenced during a study of PD-1 blockade in mismatch repair-deficient tumors. TCRdb's table, derived via immunoSEQ multiplex PCR, lists solely in-frame clones and lacks some. The table lists about 22,000 clones, approximately 84% of them singletons. This CDR3 has 12 residues. The germline V and J ends were trimmed by 4 bases and 9 bases, with 12 bases remaining between them. Germline-derived CDR1 and CDR2 are SQVTM and ANQGSEA. Overall study findings and caveats: Rapid post-treatment expansion, then contraction, generally preceding radiologic response, marked tumor-resident clones.

Notes on this clone: Antigen: not known.

The input for sequencing was peripheral blood, taken 2 weeks after starting pembrolizumab. This chain links TRBV29-1 with TRBJ1-4; a weak D match, TRBD1 (5 bases). This sequence was found in an adult with mismatch repair-deficient cancer. The CDR3 reads CSVAGGNQKLFF. As DNA, the CDR3 is TGCAGCGTTGCTGGGGGGAATCAAAAACTGTTTTTT. Variable domain in full (rest from reference TRBV29-1 and TRBJ1-4): SAVISQKPSRDICQRGTSLTIQCQVDSQVTMMFWYRQQPGQSLTLIATANQGSEATYESGFVIDKFPISRPNLTFSTLTVSNMSPEDSSIYLCSVAGGNQKLFFGSGTQLSVL.